The clone carrying this T cell receptor (beta chain) has just one count. The antigen is unknown. CDR3 size: 16 residues. Germline-derived CDR1 and CDR2 are MGHRA and YSYEKL. V was cut by 3 bases and J by 4 bases, with 13 bases left in between. The record originates from a study of metastatic and nonmetastatic thyroid tumors. Study-level information: Repertoires from malignant and benign thyroid patients were compared across blood and tumor or nodule tissue. Study results and caveats: Significantly greater TCR beta diversity was reportedly found in malignant thyroid tumors than in benign nodules (in blood and tumor).

In the authors' methods: The study built a papillary thyroid cancer distant-metastasis classifier from CDR3 differences across clinicopathological groups. TCRdb reanalyzed the PCR reads via MiXCR. The V and J calls, along with clone size, are taken from TCRdb and not from the paper's own processing. The sample comprises around 8,600 clones, about a third of which are singletons, and about 22% rests with the top ten. Until they underwent thyroid surgery, no patient had received any treatment. The source material was tumor tissue. This TCR was recovered from a female donor with papillary thyroid cancer or a benign thyroid nodule (not recorded which). Some clones in this sample may be carry-over from other donors' samples. This sequence joins TRBV4-1 and TRBJ1-6; D possibly corresponds to TRBD1 (6 bases). DNA of the CDR3: TGCGCCAGCAGCCAGACGGACAGTTTTTATAATTCACCCCTCCACTTT. This encodes CASSQTDSFYNSPLHF.